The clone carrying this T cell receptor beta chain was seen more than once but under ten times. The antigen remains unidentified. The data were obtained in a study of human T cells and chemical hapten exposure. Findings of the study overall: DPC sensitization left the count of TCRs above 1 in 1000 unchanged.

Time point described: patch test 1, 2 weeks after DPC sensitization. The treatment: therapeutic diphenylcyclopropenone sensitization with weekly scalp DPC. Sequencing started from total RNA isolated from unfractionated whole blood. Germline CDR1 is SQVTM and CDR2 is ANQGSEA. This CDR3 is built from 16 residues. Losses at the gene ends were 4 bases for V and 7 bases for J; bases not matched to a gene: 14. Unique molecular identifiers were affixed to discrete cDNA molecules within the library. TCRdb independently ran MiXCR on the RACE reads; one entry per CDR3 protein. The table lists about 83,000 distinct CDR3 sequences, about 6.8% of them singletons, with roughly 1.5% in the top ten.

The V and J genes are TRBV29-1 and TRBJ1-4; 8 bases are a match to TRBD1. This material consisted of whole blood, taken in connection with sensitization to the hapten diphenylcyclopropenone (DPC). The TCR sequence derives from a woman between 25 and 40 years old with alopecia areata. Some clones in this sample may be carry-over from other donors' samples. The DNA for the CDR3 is TGCAGCGTTGGGGGGACAGGTACCGCCGGAGGTGAAAAACTGTTTTTT. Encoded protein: CSVGGTGTAGGEKLFF.